The rows below give T cell receptor beta chains drawn from one sample of a study of T cell changes during pregnancy in multiple sclerosis. The table came from immunoSEQ multiplex PCR; TCRdb's copy has only in-frame clones and leaves some out. The profile shows about 40,000 clones, around 93% of them singletons. The sequencing used CD4+ T cells from peripheral blood mononuclear cells, collected before pregnancy. The receptors derive from a female donor with multiple sclerosis, enrolled in a pregnancy study. Both conserved end residues are part of each CDR3. D genes are given only for firm matches. Size tells how often a clone was seen (once, few, many) or the class of an expanded clone, and some rows leave it out.

d_gene	v_gene	abundance	j_gene	CDR3nt	CDR3aa
TRBD2	TRBV9	-	TRBJ2-5	TGTGCCAGCAGCGCCATACTAGCGGGGGTTCTGTACTTC	CASSAILAGVLYF
-	TRBV20-1	-	TRBJ1-2	TGCAGTGTTCCATCCTATGGCTACACCTTC	CSVPSYGYTF
TRBD1	TRBV10-3	-	TRBJ2-3	TGTGCCATCAGAGGGACAGGGTGGACAGATACGCAGTATTTT	CAIRGTGWTDTQYF
-	TRBV25-1	once	TRBJ2-1	TGTGCCAGCAGTGACGTCGGGGGGCAGTTCTTC	CASSDVGGQFF
-	TRBV7-3	-	TRBJ2-3	TGTGCCAGCAGCTTATCTGTTTTCACAGATACGCAGTATTTT	CASSLSVFTDTQYF
TRBD1	TRBV6-4	-	TRBJ1-2	TGTGCCAGCAGTGAAGGGACAGGGGCTTTCGGCTACACCTTC	CASSEGTGAFGYTF
-	TRBV13	-	TRBJ1-6	TGTGCCAGCAGCGGCAGAGGTGGATCACCCCTCCACTTT	CASSGRGGSPLHF
TRBD1	TRBV30	-	TRBJ2-2	TGTGCCTGGAGTAAAGGGGGGACAGGGGGCGAGAGTACCGGGGAGCTGTTTTTT	CAWSKGGTGGESTGELFF
TRBD1	TRBV7-8	-	TRBJ1-2	TGTGCCAGCAGCTCAGGGGGCTCGGATGGCTACACCTTC	CASSSGGSDGYTF
-	TRBV10-3	-	TRBJ2-3	TGTGCCATCAGTCAGGACAGACCAGATACGCAGTATTTT	CAISQDRPDTQYF
TRBD1	TRBV9	-	TRBJ2-3	TGTGCCAGCAGCTTCCGGGACAGAGATACGCAGTATTTT	CASSFRDRDTQYF
TRBD1	TRBV19	-	TRBJ1-1	TGTGCCAGTAGTATCAACAGAGTCACAGGGGGCCAAGGTACGGCTTTCTTT	CASSINRVTGGQGTAFF
-	TRBV5-1	-	TRBJ2-1	TGCGCCAGTCACAGGAACAATGAGCAGTTCTTC	CASHRNNEQFF
-	TRBV19	-	TRBJ1-4	TGTGCCAGTAGTATCCTCGGGGGAACAGGCGAGCTGTTTTTT	CASSILGGTGELFF
TRBD1	TRBV5-1	-	TRBJ2-1	TGCGCCAGCAGCATAACACCGGGACAGGGACGGTTCTTC	CASSITPGQGRFF
TRBD1	TRBV18	-	TRBJ2-5	TGTGCCAGCTCACCCACAGGGGGAGAGACCCAGTACTTC	CASSPTGGETQYF
TRBD2	TRBV7-9	-	TRBJ2-4	TGTGCCAGCAGCTTACTAGCGGGGGGGGAGAGTCAGTACTTC	CASSLLAGGESQYF
-	TRBV7-2	-	TRBJ2-1	TGTGCCAGCAACGATAGGGGGGGGGAGCAGTTCTTC	CASNDRGGEQFF
TRBD2	TRBV30	-	TRBJ2-5	TGTGCCTGGAGTGTCCACCGCCCGACGGTAGTCGGACTAGCGAAGGAGACCCAGTACTTC	CAWSVHRPTVVGLAKETQYF
TRBD1	TRBV19	-	TRBJ1-5	TGTGCCAGTAGTAAGAGACAGGGGCGGTATAGCAATCAGCCCCAGCATTTT	CASSKRQGRYSNQPQHF
TRBD2	TRBV5-1	-	TRBJ2-1	TGCGCCAGCAGCTTGGGACTAGCGGATTCCAATGAGCAGTTCTTC	CASSLGLADSNEQFF
TRBD1	TRBV6-5	once	TRBJ1-4	TGTGCCAGCAGTTACTCGACAGGGCTTAGTGAAAAACTGTTTTTT	CASSYSTGLSEKLFF
-	TRBV4-3	-	TRBJ1-2	TGCGCCAGCAGCCAAGGAGTGGCTAACTATGGCTACACCTTC	CASSQGVANYGYTF
TRBD2	TRBV5-1	-	TRBJ2-1	TGCGCCAGCAGCTTGGCGGGTGTAGCGGGGGGGAATGAGCAGTTCTTC	CASSLAGVAGGNEQFF
-	TRBV7-9	-	TRBJ2-7	TGTGCCAGCAGCCCAAATGCCGGGAGCTACGAGCAGTACTTC	CASSPNAGSYEQYF
-	TRBV5-4	-	TRBJ2-7	TGTGCCAGCAGCCGGGACATTCCCTCGACCTACGAGCAGTACTTC	CASSRDIPSTYEQYF
-	TRBV7-2	-	TRBJ2-3	TGTGCCAGCAGCGTCATACAGTCAGATACGCAGTATTTT	CASSVIQSDTQYF
-	TRBV19	-	TRBJ2-6	TGTGCCAGTAGTATACCTACAGGAGAAGGGCTCGGGGCCAACGTCCTGACTTTC	CASSIPTGEGLGANVLTF
-	TRBV6-1	few	TRBJ1-6	TGTGCCACTACTGTGGGGGCAGTAGGGAATTCACCCCTCCACTTT	CATTVGAVGNSPLHF
-	TRBV27	-	TRBJ2-1	TGTGCCAGCAGCCGGTCGGGACTGATCTACAATGAGCAGTTCTTC	CASSRSGLIYNEQFF
TRBD1	TRBV7-6	once	TRBJ2-3	TGTGCCAGCAGCTTTTTGGGGGGACAGGGGGCATCTGATACGCAGTATTTT	CASSFLGGQGASDTQYF
TRBD2	TRBV19	-	TRBJ2-3	TGTGCCAGTAGTATTGGACTAGCGGGGGGCCTAGATACGCAGTATTTT	CASSIGLAGGLDTQYF
TRBD1	TRBV19	once	TRBJ1-4	TGTGCCACTTCTCCCTTGGACAGGGTGGGAGAAAAACTGTTTTTT	CATSPLDRVGEKLFF
TRBD1	TRBV6-5	-	TRBJ2-7	TGTGCCAGCCGGACAGGGGTAGCCTACGAGCAGTACTTC	CASRTGVAYEQYF
TRBD1	TRBV4-3	few	TRBJ2-7	TGCGCCAGCAGCCAAGCGACAGGGTTCTCCTACGAGCAGTACTTC	CASSQATGFSYEQYF
TRBD1	TRBV5-1	-	TRBJ2-5	TGCGCCAGCAGCTTGGGGGACAGGGCCCAAGAGACCCAGTACTTC	CASSLGDRAQETQYF
-	TRBV6-5	-	TRBJ2-7	TGTGCCAGCAGTGGGGACACCTCCTACGAGCAGTACTTC	CASSGDTSYEQYF
TRBD2	TRBV27	-	TRBJ2-3	TGTGCCAGCCGATTCGGACTAGCGGGGACAGATACGCAGTATTTT	CASRFGLAGTDTQYF
-	TRBV15	-	TRBJ1-1	TGTGCCACCAGCAGACAGGGGAACACTGAAGCTTTCTTT	CATSRQGNTEAFF
-	TRBV7-2	-	TRBJ2-7	TGTGCCAGCAGCTTAGGAGGGAGACCTTACGAGCAGTACTTC	CASSLGGRPYEQYF
-	TRBV5-6	-	TRBJ2-7	TGTGCCAGCAGCTCAAGGGGGACCCCCTACGAGCAGTACTTC	CASSSRGTPYEQYF
TRBD2	TRBV5-1	-	TRBJ2-3	TGCGCCAGCAGCGCCGGGGGGGGCACAGATACGCAGTATTTT	CASSAGGGTDTQYF
-	TRBV5-8	-	TRBJ1-4	TGTGCCAGCAGCTTGGGGCGGCTGGGGCCCAAAACTGAAAAACTGTTTTTT	CASSLGRLGPKTEKLFF
-	TRBV25-1	-	TRBJ1-1	TGTGCCAGCAGTGCGCAGGGTCCGGAGGCTTTCTTT	CASSAQGPEAFF
TRBD2	TRBV4-3	-	TRBJ2-1	TGCGCCAGCAGCCCTAGCGGGGGGGGTTACAATGAGCAGTTCTTC	CASSPSGGGYNEQFF
TRBD1	TRBV4-2	-	TRBJ2-1	TGTGCCAGCAGCCACTCTTCCGAGGGGGCTTACAATGAGCAGTTCTTC	CASSHSSEGAYNEQFF